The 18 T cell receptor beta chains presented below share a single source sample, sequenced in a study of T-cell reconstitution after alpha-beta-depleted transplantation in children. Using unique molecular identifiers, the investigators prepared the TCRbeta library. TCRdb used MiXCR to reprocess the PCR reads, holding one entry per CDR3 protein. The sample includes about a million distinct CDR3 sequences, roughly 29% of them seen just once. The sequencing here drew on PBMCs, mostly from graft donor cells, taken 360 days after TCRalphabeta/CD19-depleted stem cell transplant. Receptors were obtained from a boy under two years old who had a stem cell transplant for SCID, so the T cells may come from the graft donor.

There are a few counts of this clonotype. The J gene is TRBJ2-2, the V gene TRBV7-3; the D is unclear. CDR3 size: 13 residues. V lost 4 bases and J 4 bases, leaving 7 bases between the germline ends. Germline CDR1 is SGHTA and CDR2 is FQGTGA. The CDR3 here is CASSSVRTGELFF. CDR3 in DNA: TGTGCCAGCAGCTCAGTCCGCACCGGGGAGCTGTTTTTT.

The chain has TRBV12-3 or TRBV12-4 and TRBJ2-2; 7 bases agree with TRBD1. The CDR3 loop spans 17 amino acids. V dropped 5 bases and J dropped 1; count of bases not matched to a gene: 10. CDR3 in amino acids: CASSPRWRTGNTGELFF. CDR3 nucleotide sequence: TGTGCCAGCAGTCCCCGTTGGCGGACAGGGAACACCGGGGAGCTGTTTTTT.

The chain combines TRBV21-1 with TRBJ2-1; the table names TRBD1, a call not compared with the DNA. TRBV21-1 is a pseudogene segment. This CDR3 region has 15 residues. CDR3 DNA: TGTGCCAGCACCCCATTAAGGGGTAGACCCCAGCGGCAGTTCTTC. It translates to CASTPLRGRPQRQFF.

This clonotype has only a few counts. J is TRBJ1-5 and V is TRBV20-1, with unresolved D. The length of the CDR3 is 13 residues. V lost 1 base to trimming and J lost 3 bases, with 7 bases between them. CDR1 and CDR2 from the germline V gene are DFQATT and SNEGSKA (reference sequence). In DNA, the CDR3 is TGCAGTGCTAGAGGGCAGTCCAATCAGCCCCAGCATTTT. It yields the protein CSARGQSNQPQHF.

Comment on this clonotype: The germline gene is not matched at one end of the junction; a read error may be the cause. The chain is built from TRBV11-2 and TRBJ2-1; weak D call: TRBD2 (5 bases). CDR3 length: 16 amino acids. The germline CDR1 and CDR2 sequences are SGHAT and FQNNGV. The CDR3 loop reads CASSLEWAITGKEQFF. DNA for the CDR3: TGTGCCAGCAGCCTAGAATGGGCTATTACGGGGAAGGAGCAGTTCTTC. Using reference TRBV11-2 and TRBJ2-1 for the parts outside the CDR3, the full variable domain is EAGVAQSPRYKIIEKRQSVAFWCNPISGHATLYWYQQILGQGPKLLIQFQNNGVVDDSQLPKDRFSAERLKGVDSTLKIQPAKLEDSAVYLCASSLEWAITGKEQFFGPGTRLTVL.

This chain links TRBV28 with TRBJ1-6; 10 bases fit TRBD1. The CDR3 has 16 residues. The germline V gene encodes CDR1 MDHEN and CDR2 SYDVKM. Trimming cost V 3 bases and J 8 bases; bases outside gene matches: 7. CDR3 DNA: TGTGCCAGCAGTTTCTATGGACAGGGGGTTTATTCACCCCTCCACTTT. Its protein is CASSFYGQGVYSPLHF.

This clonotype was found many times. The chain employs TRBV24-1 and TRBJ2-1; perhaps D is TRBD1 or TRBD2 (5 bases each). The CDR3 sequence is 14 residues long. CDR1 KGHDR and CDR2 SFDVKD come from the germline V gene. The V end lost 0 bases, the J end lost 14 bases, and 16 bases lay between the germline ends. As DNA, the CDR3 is TGTGCCACCAGTGATTTGCACGGTGAGAGGGGCGAGTTCTTC. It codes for CATSDLHGERGEFF.

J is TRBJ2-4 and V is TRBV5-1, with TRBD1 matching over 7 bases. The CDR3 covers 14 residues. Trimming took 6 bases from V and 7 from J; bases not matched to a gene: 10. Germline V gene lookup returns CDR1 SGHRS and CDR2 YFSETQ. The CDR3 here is CASTATGSTNIQYF. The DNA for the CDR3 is TGCGCCAGCACCGCGACAGGGTCCACTAACATTCAGTACTTC.

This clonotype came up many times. The CDR3 region is CSAREGTGVGTDTQYF. CDR3 sequence (DNA): TGCAGTGCTAGAGAGGGCACCGGCGTTGGCACAGATACGCAGTATTTT. The V gene is TRBV20-1, the J gene TRBJ2-3, with D uncertain. The CDR3 spans 16 residues. V was clipped by 0 bases and J by 1 base, with 14 bases between them. Germline assignment: CDR1 DFQATT and CDR2 SNEGSKA (reference sequence).

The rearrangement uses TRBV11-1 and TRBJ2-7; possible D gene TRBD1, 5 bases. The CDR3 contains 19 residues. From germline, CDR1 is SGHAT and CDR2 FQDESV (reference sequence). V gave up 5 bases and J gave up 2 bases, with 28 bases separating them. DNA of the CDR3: TGTGCCAGCAGCGACGACGGGTTTCGGTCCACTTGGGGCCCCTACGAGCAGTACTTC. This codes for CASSDDGFRSTWGPYEQYF.

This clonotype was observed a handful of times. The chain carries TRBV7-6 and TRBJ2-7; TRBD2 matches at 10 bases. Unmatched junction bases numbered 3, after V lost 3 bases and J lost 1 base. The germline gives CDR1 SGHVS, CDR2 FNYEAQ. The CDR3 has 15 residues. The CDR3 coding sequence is TGTGCCAGCAGCTTCGCTAGCGGGGGATCCTACGAGCAGTACTTC. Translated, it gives CASSFASGGSYEQYF.

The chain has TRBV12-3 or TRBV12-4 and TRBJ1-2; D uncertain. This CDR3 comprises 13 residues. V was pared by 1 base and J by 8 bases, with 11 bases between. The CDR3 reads CASSLGPQGGYTF. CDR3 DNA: TGTGCCAGCAGTTTAGGGCCCCAAGGGGGCTACACCTTC.

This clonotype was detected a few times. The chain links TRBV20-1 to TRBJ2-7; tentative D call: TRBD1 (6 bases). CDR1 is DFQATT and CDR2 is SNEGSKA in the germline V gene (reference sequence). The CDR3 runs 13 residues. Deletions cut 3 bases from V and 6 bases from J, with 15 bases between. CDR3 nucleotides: TGCAGTGCTAGGGGGGCGGTTGGGCCCGAGCAGTACTTC. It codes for CSARGAVGPEQYF.

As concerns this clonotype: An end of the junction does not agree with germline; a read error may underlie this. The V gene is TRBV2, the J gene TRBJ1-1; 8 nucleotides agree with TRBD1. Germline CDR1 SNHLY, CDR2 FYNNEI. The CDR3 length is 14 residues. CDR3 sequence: CASGEDRVWTEAFF. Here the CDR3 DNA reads TGTGCCAGCGGTGAGGACAGGGTATGGACTGAAGCTTTCTTT.

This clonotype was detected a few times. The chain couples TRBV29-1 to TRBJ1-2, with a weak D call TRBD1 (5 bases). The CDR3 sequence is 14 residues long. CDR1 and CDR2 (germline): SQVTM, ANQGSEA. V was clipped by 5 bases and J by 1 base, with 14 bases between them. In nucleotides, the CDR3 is TGCAGCGTTAACCGGGACGGCAATAACTATGGCTACACCTTC. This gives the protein CSVNRDGNNYGYTF. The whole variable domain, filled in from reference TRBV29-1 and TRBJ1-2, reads SAVISQKPSRDICQRGTSLTIQCQVDSQVTMMFWYRQQPGQSLTLIATANQGSEATYESGFVIDKFPISRPNLTFSTLTVSNMSPEDSSIYLCSVNRDGNNYGYTFGSGTRLTVV.

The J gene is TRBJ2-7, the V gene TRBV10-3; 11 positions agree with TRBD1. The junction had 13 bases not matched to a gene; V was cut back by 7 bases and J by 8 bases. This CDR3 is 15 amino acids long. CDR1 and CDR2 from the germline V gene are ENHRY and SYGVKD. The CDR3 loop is CAITETDRGLGKQYF. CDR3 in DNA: TGTGCCATCACAGAGACGGACAGGGGGCTGGGTAAGCAGTACTTC.

CDR3 sequence (DNA): TGTGCCAGCAGCTTCAGTGTGGACAGCCAGCATGAGCAGTTCTTC. Its translation is CASSFSVDSQHEQFF. V gene TRBV7-9 combines with J gene TRBJ2-1; a possible D gene is TRBD1 (6 bases). CDR1 SEHNR and CDR2 FQNEAQ come from the germline V gene (reference sequence). This CDR3 contains 15 residues. With 3 bases removed from V and 8 bases from J, the gap between germline ends came to 17 bases.

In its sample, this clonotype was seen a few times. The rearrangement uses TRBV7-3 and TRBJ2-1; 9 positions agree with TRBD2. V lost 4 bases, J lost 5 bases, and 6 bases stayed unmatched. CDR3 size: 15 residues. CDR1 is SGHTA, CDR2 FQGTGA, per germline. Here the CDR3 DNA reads TGTGCCAGCAGCTGGGCGGGGGGGATTGACAATGAGCAGTTCTTC. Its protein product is CASSWAGGIDNEQFF.